This T cell receptor beta chain was recovered during a study of tumor-infiltrating lymphocytes in oesophageal squamous cell carcinoma. MiXCR was run by TCRdb on the PCR reads, yielding one entry per CDR3 protein. The sample contains about 12,000 distinct CDR3 sequences, about 57% of which appear only once. Trimming left V 0 bases short and J 5 bases short, with 8 bases between. CDR3 length equals 14 residues. CDR1 is SGHVS and CDR2 is FNYEAQ in the germline V gene. The sequencing input was esophageal tumor tissue. This chain uses TRBV7-6 with TRBJ2-1, with D perhaps matching TRBD1 or TRBD2 (5 bases each). This clonotype originated in a female donor with esophageal squamous cell carcinoma. In nucleotides, the CDR3 is TGTGCCAGCAGCTTAGCTGGGGGTGACAATGAGCAGTTCTTC. This gives the protein CASSLAGGDNEQFF.